A selection of T cell receptor beta chains follows, all from one sample in a study of T cell responses to AZD1222 COVID-19 vaccine. Produced via immunoSEQ multiplex PCR; TCRdb's table is partial and in-frame only. The sample yields 75,000 to 100,000 clones, 80% to 90% seen once. Here the sequenced sample was peripheral blood, taken on day 0 of AZD1222 vaccination. These receptors originate from an adult in good health. The CDR3 runs from the conserved cysteine through the conserved F or W. A D gene is named only where the DNA matches it firmly. Where a row states a size, it is once, few, many or the class of an expanded clone; other rows omit it.

J: TRBJ2-7
size: .
D: .
V: TRBV6-6
CDR3: CASSSTGTEGYEQYF
DNA: TGTGCCAGCAGTTCCACCGGGACCGAGGGCTACGAGCAGTACTTC

J: TRBJ1-2
size: .
D: .
V: TRBV7-9
CDR3: CASSSPGPSYGYTF
DNA: TGTGCCAGCAGCTCTCCGGGACCGAGCTATGGCTACACCTTC

J: TRBJ2-7
size: few
D: .
V: TRBV5-1
CDR3: CASGRENLSTEQYF
DNA: TGCGCCAGCGGCAGGGAGAATCTTAGCACCGAGCAGTACTTC

J: TRBJ1-3
size: .
D: TRBD1
V: TRBV3-1/TRBV3-2
CDR3: CASSLGTGSGNTIYF
DNA: TGTGCCAGCAGCCTCGGGACAGGGTCTGGAAACACCATATATTTT

J: TRBJ1-1
size: .
D: TRBD1
V: TRBV30
CDR3: CAWGQGDTEAFF
DNA: TGTGCCTGGGGACAGGGGGACACTGAAGCTTTCTTT

J: TRBJ1-2
size: once
D: .
V: TRBV30
CDR3: CAWSVGGRGLYGYTF
DNA: TGTGCCTGGAGTGTAGGGGGGAGAGGGTTGTATGGCTACACCTTC

J: TRBJ1-2
size: .
D: .
V: TRBV19
CDR3: CASSPDRNYGYTF
DNA: TGTGCCAGTAGCCCTGACAGGAACTATGGCTACACCTTC

J: TRBJ2-7
size: .
D: TRBD1
V: TRBV3-1/TRBV3-2
CDR3: CASSHGQEHYEQYF
DNA: TGTGCCAGCAGCCACGGACAGGAGCACTACGAGCAGTACTTC

J: TRBJ2-2
size: .
D: .
V: TRBV29-1
CDR3: CSVKTGWGELFF
DNA: TGCAGCGTTAAAACGGGTTGGGGGGAGCTGTTTTTT

J: TRBJ1-1
size: .
D: TRBD1
V: TRBV6-5
CDR3: CASSFRDRGPNTEAFF
DNA: TGTGCCAGCAGTTTCCGGGACAGGGGGCCCAACACTGAAGCTTTCTTT

J: TRBJ1-5
size: few
D: .
V: TRBV12-5
CDR3: CASGPQGTNQPQHF
DNA: TGTGCTAGTGGACCGCAGGGAACCAATCAGCCCCAGCATTTT

J: TRBJ1-1
size: .
D: .
V: TRBV4-1
CDR3: CASSHPRTGGTEAFF
DNA: TGCGCCAGCAGCCATCCCAGGACCGGGGGCACTGAAGCTTTCTTT

J: TRBJ2-5
size: .
D: TRBD1
V: TRBV6-1
CDR3: CASSGPTGGIRETQYF
DNA: TGTGCCAGCAGTGGGCCGACAGGGGGTATTCGGGAGACCCAGTACTTC

J: TRBJ2-2
size: .
D: TRBD2
V: TRBV24-1
CDR3: CATSDGLAGIGELFF
DNA: TGTGCCACCAGTGACGGACTAGCGGGGATCGGGGAGCTGTTTTTT

J: TRBJ2-7
size: .
D: TRBD2
V: TRBV15
CDR3: CATSRLRLAGLSSKQYF
DNA: TGTGCCACCAGCAGACTCCGACTAGCGGGGCTTAGTTCGAAGCAGTACTTC

J: TRBJ1-3
size: .
D: .
V: TRBV12-3/TRBV12-4
CDR3: CASNRRTGNTIYF
DNA: TGTGCCAGCAACCGGAGAACTGGAAACACCATATATTTT

J: TRBJ2-3
size: .
D: .
V: TRBV7-2
CDR3: CASSVVPQGTDTQYF
DNA: TGTGCCAGCAGTGTGGTTCCCCAAGGCACAGATACGCAGTATTTT

J: TRBJ2-2
size: .
D: .
V: TRBV30
CDR3: CAWSGDTGELFF
DNA: TGTGCCTGGAGTGGAGACACCGGGGAGCTGTTTTTT

J: TRBJ2-1
size: .
D: .
V: TRBV29-1
CDR3: CSVGGAVSYNEQFF
DNA: TGCAGCGTTGGGGGGGCGGTGTCCTACAATGAGCAGTTCTTC

J: TRBJ2-1
size: .
D: .
V: TRBV7-3
CDR3: CASSPGVGVGYNEQFF
DNA: TGTGCCAGCAGCCCCGGCGTGGGAGTGGGCTACAATGAGCAGTTCTTC

J: TRBJ1-5
size: .
D: .
V: TRBV24-1
CDR3: CATSDLPLPPNQPQHF
DNA: TGTGCCACCAGTGATTTGCCCCTCCCTCCCAATCAGCCCCAGCATTTT

J: TRBJ1-1
size: few
D: .
V: TRBV19
CDR3: CASSPRRYGERAFF
DNA: TGTGCCAGTAGTCCCCGGCGGTACGGAGAGAGAGCTTTCTTT

J: TRBJ2-3
size: .
D: TRBD1
V: TRBV24-1
CDR3: CATSEQGTPFQYF
DNA: TGTGCCACCAGTGAACAGGGGACCCCCTTTCAGTATTTT

J: TRBJ1-5
size: few
D: .
V: TRBV19
CDR3: CASSIMGSSNQPQHF
DNA: TGTGCCAGTAGTATAATGGGGTCCAGCAATCAGCCCCAGCATTTT

J: TRBJ1-6
size: .
D: TRBD1
V: TRBV6-5
CDR3: CASSSRQGQNSPLHF
DNA: TGTGCCAGCAGTAGTAGACAGGGGCAGAATTCACCCCTCCACTTT

J: TRBJ2-3
size: .
D: .
V: TRBV6-2/TRBV6-3
CDR3: CASSYYGVEDTQYF
DNA: TGTGCCAGCAGCTATTACGGGGTTGAGGATACGCAGTATTTT

J: TRBJ2-5
size: .
D: TRBD2
V: TRBV5-5
CDR3: CASSPGLARETQYF
DNA: TGTGCCAGCAGCCCGGGACTAGCGAGGGAGACCCAGTACTTC

J: TRBJ2-7
size: .
D: TRBD2
V: TRBV3-1/TRBV3-2
CDR3: CASSPGLAGITFEQYF
DNA: TGTGCCAGCAGCCCGGGACTAGCGGGCATAACTTTCGAGCAGTACTTC

J: TRBJ2-3
size: .
D: .
V: TRBV7-9
CDR3: CASSLMTAAAQYF
DNA: TGTGCCAGCAGCTTAATGACCGCGGCCGCGCAGTATTTT

J: TRBJ1-5
size: .
D: .
V: TRBV5-8
CDR3: CASSLGTGLGNQPQHF
DNA: TGTGCCAGCAGCTTGGGTACGGGGTTGGGGAATCAGCCCCAGCATTTT

J: TRBJ2-2
size: once
D: .
V: TRBV21-1
CDR3: CASSKEPVTGELFF
DNA: TGTGCCAGCAGCAAAGAACCCGTAACCGGGGAGCTGTTTTTT

J: TRBJ2-5
size: .
D: TRBD1
V: TRBV11-3
CDR3: CASSLGARGLQETQYF
DNA: TGTGCCAGCAGCTTAGGGGCCAGGGGGCTTCAAGAGACCCAGTACTTC

J: TRBJ1-3
size: .
D: .
V: TRBV19
CDR3: CASRKYGGWASSGNTIYF
DNA: TGTGCCAGTAGAAAATATGGTGGTTGGGCCAGCTCTGGAAACACCATATATTTT

J: TRBJ2-2
size: once
D: .
V: TRBV3-1/TRBV3-2
CDR3: CASSLKASFPSLFF
DNA: TGTGCCAGCTCCCTAAAGGCGTCATTCCCCAGTTTGTTTTTT

J: TRBJ2-3
size: .
D: .
V: TRBV5-1
CDR3: CASSFGGSSTDTQYF
DNA: TGCGCCAGCAGCTTCGGCGGATCTAGCACAGATACGCAGTATTTT

J: TRBJ1-1
size: .
D: TRBD1
V: TRBV11-2
CDR3: CASSPDRVISEAFF
DNA: TGTGCCAGCAGCCCGGACAGGGTAATCTCTGAAGCTTTCTTT

J: TRBJ1-6
size: .
D: .
V: TRBV9
CDR3: CASSVGVAGSPLHF
DNA: TGTGCCAGCAGCGTAGGGGTGGCTGGTTCACCCCTCCACTTT

J: TRBJ1-4
size: once
D: .
V: TRBV5-5
CDR3: CASSSGASFNEKLFF
DNA: TGTGCCAGCAGCTCAGGGGCCTCCTTTAATGAAAAACTGTTTTTT

J: TRBJ2-3
size: .
D: .
V: TRBV5-6
CDR3: CASSWGTIPDTQYF
DNA: TGTGCCAGCAGCTGGGGGACAATTCCAGATACGCAGTATTTT

J: TRBJ1-1
size: .
D: .
V: TRBV7-9
CDR3: CASSLDSAEAFF
DNA: TGTGCCAGCAGCTTAGACTCCGCTGAAGCTTTCTTT

J: TRBJ1-5
size: .
D: .
V: TRBV7-9
CDR3: CASSPLGGEGQPQHF
DNA: TGTGCCAGCAGCCCCCTTGGGGGTGAGGGTCAGCCCCAGCATTTT

J: TRBJ2-7
size: .
D: .
V: TRBV6-5
CDR3: CASKTSSYSYEQYF
DNA: TGTGCCAGCAAAACTAGCTCTTACTCCTACGAGCAGTACTTC

J: TRBJ2-2
size: few
D: TRBD2
V: TRBV6-6
CDR3: CASSYSAGVTGELFF
DNA: TGTGCCAGCAGTTACTCGGCGGGGGTCACCGGGGAGCTGTTTTTT

J: TRBJ1-6
size: .
D: .
V: TRBV5-3
CDR3: CARTDGELSPLHF
DNA: TGTGCCAGAACGGACGGGGAACTCTCACCCCTCCACTTT

J: TRBJ2-7
size: .
D: TRBD2
V: TRBV3-1/TRBV3-2
CDR3: CASSQDTSGHREQYF
DNA: TGTGCCAGCAGCCAAGACACTAGCGGGCATCGGGAGCAGTACTTC

J: TRBJ2-7
size: few
D: TRBD1
V: TRBV2
CDR3: CASSGDRGVYEQYF
DNA: TGTGCCAGCAGTGGGGACAGGGGTGTTTACGAGCAGTACTTC

J: TRBJ2-7
size: medium-sized
D: TRBD2
V: TRBV7-9
CDR3: CASSSLRLAGEKEQYF
DNA: TGTGCCAGCAGCTCCCTTAGGCTAGCGGGAGAGAAGGAGCAGTACTTC